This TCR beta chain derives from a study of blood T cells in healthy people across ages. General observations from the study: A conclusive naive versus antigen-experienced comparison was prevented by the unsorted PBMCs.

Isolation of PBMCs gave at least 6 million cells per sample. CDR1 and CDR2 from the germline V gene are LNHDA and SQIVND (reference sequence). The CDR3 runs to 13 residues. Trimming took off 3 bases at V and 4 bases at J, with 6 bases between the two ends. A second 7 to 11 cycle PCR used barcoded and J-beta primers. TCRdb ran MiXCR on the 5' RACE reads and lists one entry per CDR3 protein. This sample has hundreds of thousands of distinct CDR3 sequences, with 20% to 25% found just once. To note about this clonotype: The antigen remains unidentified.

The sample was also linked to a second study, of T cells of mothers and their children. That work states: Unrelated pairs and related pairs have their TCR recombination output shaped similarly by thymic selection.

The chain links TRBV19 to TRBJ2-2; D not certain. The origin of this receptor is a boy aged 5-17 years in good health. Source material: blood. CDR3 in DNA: TGTGCCAGTAGTATGAGGACCACCGGGGAGCTGTTTTTT. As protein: CASSMRTTGELFF.